This TCR beta chain originates from a study of early stage breast cancer tumors. Study-wide results and caveats: Functional markers like CD4, CD8 and FOXP3 were missed in bulk sequencing.

Turning to this clone: Its specificity is not known.

Measured with immunoSEQ multiplex PCR; TCRdb has only the in-frame clones, and not every one. The sample lists 35,000 to 45,000 clones, approximately 74% seen once, with roughly 7.4% in the top ten. Germline V gene sequence: CDR1 SNHLY, CDR2 FYNNEI. The CDR3 sequence is 14 residues long. V dropped 6 bases and J dropped 3 bases, with 13 bases sitting between them. The V and J genes are TRBV2 and TRBJ2-3, with D tentatively TRBD2 (5 bases). What was sequenced was blood. The receptor was isolated from a person aged 55 to 69 with breast cancer. CDR3 residues: CASSYLALTDTQYF. DNA for the CDR3: TGTGCCAGCAGCTACCTAGCTTTAACAGATACGCAGTATTTT.